Only a few counts were recorded for the clone carrying this T cell receptor beta chain. Its antigen is not identified. The data are from a study of T cell repertoires in cytomegalovirus infection. Study-level background: HLA-B-restricted CMV epitopes that are well studied were used alongside recently identified HLA-C-restricted ones. Public TCR beta signature analysis indicated the presence of both CMV infection and matching HLA type. Study findings and constraints: CMV-specific HLA-C-restricted TCR beta clonotypes dominated the ex vivo response.

CDR1 LNHNV and CDR2 YYDKDF come from the germline V gene (reference sequence). Trimming cost V 1 base and J 7 bases, with 14 bases left between them. The CDR3 totals 15 residues. A single record per CDR3 protein comes from TCRdb applying MiXCR to the reads. The sample has nearly 700,000 distinct CDR3 sequences; around 32% are singletons. Specimen: cultured PBMCs, collected from culture after CMV antigen stimulation. This TCR came from a human donor in good health (CMV status not recorded). Some clones in this sample may be carry-over from other donors' samples. The chain links TRBV15 to TRBJ2-1; D is ambiguous. CDR3 nucleotide sequence: TGTGCCACCAGCAGAGTCCCGGCAGTTGTGAATGAGCAGTTCTTC. Translated, it gives CATSRVPAVVNEQFF.